The T cell receptor beta chain described here comes from a study of blood T cell repertoires in COVID-19. The CDR3 covers 16 residues. Trimming removed 6 bases at V and 10 bases at J, with 25 bases between. CDR1 and CDR2 (germline): GTSNPN, SVGIG (reference sequence). Under the authors' procedure: How many nucleated cells were present was estimated from reference gene primer amplification. The assay was immunoSEQ multiplex PCR, and TCRdb's table has in-frame clones only and misses some. From that table come the V and J calls and clone size; the DNA was used to work out D and trimming. The sample records roughly 250,000 clones, approximately 82% being singletons.

The chain recombines TRBV30 with TRBJ1-6; D is perhaps TRBD1 (6 bases). The sample was peripheral blood. This clonotype originated in an elderly woman with active or convalescent COVID-19. CDR3 sequence (DNA): TGTGCCTGTTGGACCCCCACAGGGATGGGAAGATCACCCCTCCACTTT. It codes for CACWTPTGMGRSPLHF.